These 9 T cell receptor beta chains came from one sample sequenced in a study of T cells after yellow fever vaccination. TCRdb itself ran the 5' RACE reads through MiXCR, one entry per CDR3 protein. The table lists a few hundred thousand distinct CDR3 sequences, 19% of them singletons. Sequences were derived from PBMCs, sampled 15 days after the yellow fever booster vaccination. The receptors were gathered from a man aged 25 to 40 who received the YFV17D yellow fever vaccine.

This clonotype was seen only a few times. V gene TRBV28 combines with J gene TRBJ2-7; 8 nucleotides align to TRBD1. Germline V gene data show CDR1 as MDHEN and CDR2 as SYDVKM. After removal of 6 bases from V and 2 bases from J, the junction contained 6 bases not matched to a gene. CDR3 length: 14 amino acids. The CDR3 protein is CASRHRDRPYEQYF. DNA of the CDR3: TGTGCCAGCAGGCACCGGGACAGGCCCTACGAGCAGTACTTC. Complete variable domain (other parts from reference TRBV28 and TRBJ2-7): DVKVTQSSRYLVKRTGEKVFLECVQDMDHENMFWYRQDPGLGLRLIYFSYDVKMKEKGDIPEGYSVSREKKERFSLILESASTNQTSMYLCASRHRDRPYEQYFGPGTRLTVT.

This clonotype was seen only a few times. This chain connects TRBV30 to TRBJ2-7; perhaps TRBD1 as D (5 bases). There are 12 residues in the CDR3. The germline gives CDR1 GTSNPN, CDR2 SVGIG (reference sequence). Between the trimmed V and J ends, which lost 2 bases and 3 bases, there was a span of 8 bases. The CDR3 region is CAWSSTVYEQYF. CDR3 in DNA: TGTGCCTGGAGTTCGACAGTCTACGAGCAGTACTTC.

This clonotype turned up a few times. This chain uses TRBV5-5 with TRBJ2-3, with D maybe TRBD2 (6 bases). Trimming left V 0 bases short and J 6 bases short, with 14 bases between. The germline CDR1 and CDR2 sequences are SGHKS and YYEKEE (reference sequence). This CDR3 has 15 amino acids. CDR3: CASSLAGGKFDTQYF. As DNA, the CDR3 is TGTGCCAGCAGCTTGGCCGGAGGGAAGTTCGATACGCAGTATTTT.

This clonotype was detected a few times. The chain couples TRBV18 to TRBJ2-1; 8 bases match TRBD1. The CDR3 spans 15 residues. Germline CDR1 and CDR2: KGHSH and LQKENI. J was trimmed by 3 bases and V by 6 bases; bases with no gene match: 7. The CDR3 region has the DNA TGTGCCAGCTCCGAGAGGACAGGGAGCTACAATGAGCAGTTCTTC. Its protein is CASSERTGSYNEQFF.

This clonotype has just a few counts. V and J are TRBV7-2 and TRBJ2-7; no clear D. The CDR3 totals 14 residues. V lost 1 base and J 5 bases, leaving 12 bases between the germline ends. Germline V gene data show CDR1 as SGHTA and CDR2 as FQGNSA. CDR3 protein: CASSLVENKHEQYF. CDR3 nucleotide sequence: TGTGCCAGCAGCTTAGTGGAGAACAAGCACGAGCAGTACTTC.

The chain joins TRBV7-8 to TRBJ2-7; D tentatively reads TRBD1 or TRBD2 (6 bases each). From germline, CDR1 is SGHVS and CDR2 FQNEAQ. There are 16 residues in the CDR3. The V end was cut by 1 base, the J end by 5 bases, with 18 bases between. The CDR3 bases are TGTGCCAGCAGCTTAGTAAGGGGGAGGTCCTATAACGAGCAGTACTTC. Protein sequence: CASSLVRGRSYNEQYF. Full variable domain (remainder filled in from reference TRBV7-8 and TRBJ2-7): GAGVSQSPRYKVAKRGQDVALRCDPISGHVSLFWYQQALGQGPEFLTYFQNEAQLDKSGLPSDRFFAERPEGSVSTLKIQRTQQEDSAVYLCASSLVRGRSYNEQYFGPGTRLTVT.

This chain joins TRBV10-3 and TRBJ2-3, with D perhaps TRBD1 (6 bases). The length of the CDR3 is 15 residues. Per the germline V gene, CDR1 is ENHRY and CDR2 is SYGVKD. V lost 5 bases and J lost 2, with 14 bases in between. The CDR3 region has the DNA TGTGCCATCAGTTTCGACAGGAGCCCCACAGATACGCAGTATTTT. This encodes CAISFDRSPTDTQYF.

The CDR3 DNA reads as TGTGCCAGCAGCGCCGGGACAGAGAACACTGAAGCTTTCTTT. This encodes CASSAGTENTEAFF. The chain is built from TRBV11-2 and TRBJ1-1, with 7 bases identical to TRBD1. This CDR3 contains 14 residues. Trimming at V came to 5 bases and at J to 1 base, leaving 4 bases not matched to a gene. Germline V gene lookup returns CDR1 SGHAT and CDR2 FQNNGV.

The chain carries TRBV27 and TRBJ2-2; no clear D. V lost 6 bases, J lost 0 bases, and 8 bases lay in between. CDR1 is MNHEY, CDR2 SMNVEV, per germline (reference sequence). This CDR3 is built from 14 residues. CDR3 residues: CASRLVANTGELFF. The CDR3 DNA reads TGTGCCAGCAGATTGGTCGCGAACACCGGGGAGCTGTTTTTT.